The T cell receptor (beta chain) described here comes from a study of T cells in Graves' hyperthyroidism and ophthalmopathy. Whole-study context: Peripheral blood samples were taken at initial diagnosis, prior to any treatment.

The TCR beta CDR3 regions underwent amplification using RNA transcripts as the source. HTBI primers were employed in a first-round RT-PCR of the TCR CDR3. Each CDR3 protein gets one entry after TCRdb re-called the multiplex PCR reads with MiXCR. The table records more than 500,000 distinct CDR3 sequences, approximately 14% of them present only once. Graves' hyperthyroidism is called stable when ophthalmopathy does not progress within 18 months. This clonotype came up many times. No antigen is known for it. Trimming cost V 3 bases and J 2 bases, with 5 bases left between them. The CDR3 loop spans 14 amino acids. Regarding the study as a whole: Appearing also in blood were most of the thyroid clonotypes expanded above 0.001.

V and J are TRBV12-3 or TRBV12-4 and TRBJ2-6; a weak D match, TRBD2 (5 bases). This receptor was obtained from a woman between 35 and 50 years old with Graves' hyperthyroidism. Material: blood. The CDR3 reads CASSLRAGANVLTF. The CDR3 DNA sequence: TGTGCCAGCAGTTTGCGGGCTGGGGCCAACGTCCTGACTTTC.